This T cell receptor beta chain was recorded in a study of CD8+CD57+ T cells in acquired aplastic anemia. Broader study findings: Patients and controls shared twenty-nine CD8+ CDR3 sequences. Patients versus controls showed no significant CD8+ Simpson's diversity difference.

Turning to this clonotype: No antigen is known for it. At one end the junction does not follow the germline gene, possibly because of a read error.

Profiling that covered TCR beta VDJ and CDR3 relied on genomic DNA as its template. MiXCR, applied by TCRdb to the reads, yields one record per CDR3 protein. This sample has 150,000 to 200,000 distinct CDR3 sequences, with about half found just once. It was patients with CD8+CD57+ cell expansion by flow cytometry who were chosen for sequencing. Every one of the patients had aplastic anemia (severe, acquired). Patient blood was sampled before any therapy had been received. Sequencing was done on a sample of sorted CD4+, CD8+, or CD8+CD57+ T cells (not recorded which) from PBMCs. The TCR comes from a human donor with aplastic anemia.

The CDR3 here is CSAARQGLSGNQPQHF. CDR3 in DNA: TGCAGTGCTGCTAGACAGGGGTTAAGTGGCAATCAGCCCCAGCACTTT. The chain carries TRBV20-1 and TRBJ1-5; 8 nucleotides line up with TRBD1. The CDR3 runs to 16 residues. Germline V gene lookup returns CDR1 DFQATT and CDR2 SNEGSKA (reference sequence).